Here is one T cell receptor (beta chain) with its context. These data originate in a study of CD8 T cells in Susac syndrome. Germline V lookup: CDR1 LGHDT, CDR2 YNNKEL (reference sequence). Trimming removed 2 bases at V and 7 bases at J, with 14 bases between. The CDR3 contains 15 residues. The RNA input was roughly 0.5 to 1 ug, and it was reverse transcribed with random hexamers. One entry per CDR3 protein, called by TCRdb with MiXCR from the immunoSEQ multiplex PCR reads. The sample includes approximately 46,000 distinct CDR3 sequences, about 92% of them seen just once. This receptor was obtained from a human donor in good health. The chain is built from TRBV3-1 and TRBJ1-4; D is unclear. The sample consisted of CD8+ T cells from PBMCs. The CDR3, as DNA: TGTGCCAGCAGCCAACGTCAAGATTGGGGTGAAAAACTGTTTTTT. Protein: CASSQRQDWGEKLFF.